This record looks at one T cell receptor (beta chain) sequence and its context. The antigen is unknown. A junction end diverges from the germline sequence, so it may reflect a read error. CDR1 and CDR2 from the germline V gene are SSHAT and FNYEAQ (reference sequence). The CDR3 length is 16 residues. These data are taken from a study of cytomegalovirus exposure and HLA in healthy donors. Study-level results: In vitro experiments confirmed that three CMV-associated chains were specific for CMV antigens. Subsequent analysis found a tendency for first-cohort TCR clusters to co-occur within the 120 validation repertoires. According to the study, 160 or so TCR beta chains were cytomegalovirus-associated. Per published reports, the classifier diagnosed cytomegalovirus status with high specificity and sensitivity.

Produced via immunoSEQ multiplex PCR; TCRdb's table is partial and in-frame only. The sample yields about 130,000 clones, about 91% seen once. The chain uses TRBV7-7 and TRBJ2-5; 7 bases match TRBD1. This clonotype originated in a woman between 18 and 29 years old in good health and CMV-seropositive. Sequencing input: PBMCs. CDR3 coding DNA: TGTGCTAGCAGCTTAGGGGGACAGCATAAACAAGAGACCCAGTACTTC. This encodes CASSLGGQHKQETQYF.